The T cell receptor (beta chain) under discussion was sequenced for a study of CD8 T cells in ankylosing spondylitis. Regarding the study as a whole: Typical of ankylosing spondylitis blood, it appeared, was a TCR beta motif of eight highly homologous variants.

As for this clonotype: Its antigen is still unknown.

Using its own MiXCR run on the 5' RACE reads, TCRdb lists one record per CDR3 protein. The sample shows about 90,000 distinct CDR3 sequences, more than 8.5% of them seen only once. Germline V gives CDR1 MNHEY, CDR2 SMNVEV (reference sequence). V shed 5 bases and J 5 bases; nucleotides not matched to a gene: 3. This CDR3 comprises 13 residues. V is TRBV27 and J is TRBJ2-3, with TRBD1 matching over 8 bases. This clonotype originated in a male donor with ankylosing spondylitis. The sample taken for sequencing was blood, either unsorted or a sorted T cell fraction (not recorded which). The CDR3 here is CASSLTGVDTQYF. CDR3 nucleotide sequence: TGTGCCAGCAGTCTGACAGGGGTAGATACGCAGTATTTT.